The rows below give T cell receptor beta chains drawn from one sample of a study of blood T cell repertoires in COVID-19. Profiled with immunoSEQ multiplex PCR; TCRdb holds only in-frame clones, not every one. Of under 95,000 clones in the sample, 85% to 90% were seen once. The specimen sequenced was peripheral blood. The receptor source for this set is a man aged 40-50 years with acute or convalescent COVID-19. Both conserved end residues are part of each CDR3. A D gene is named only where the DNA matches it firmly. Only some rows state a clone size, as once, few, many or a class for expanded clones.

j_gene	abundance	v_gene	d_gene	CDR3aa	CDR3nt
TRBJ2-3	.	TRBV19	.	CASSGRYTDTQYF	TGTGCCAGTAGTGGGCGCTACACAGATACGCAGTATTTT
TRBJ2-2	once	TRBV5-1	TRBD2	CASSPGLAVANTGELFF	TGCGCCAGCAGCCCGGGACTAGCGGTCGCGAACACCGGGGAGCTGTTTTTT
TRBJ2-1	.	TRBV5-1	TRBD1	CASGSGQWPSSSYNEQFF	TGCGCCAGCGGTTCGGGACAGTGGCCATCGAGCTCCTACAATGAGCAGTTCTTC
TRBJ2-2	.	TRBV6-1	TRBD2	CASSGPRPGLATGELFF	TGTGCCAGCAGTGGTCCTCGGCCGGGACTAGCGACCGGGGAGCTGTTTTTT
TRBJ1-1	.	TRBV12-3/TRBV12-4	TRBD1	CASSKDRDTEAFF	TGTGCCAGCTCCAAGGACAGGGACACTGAAGCTTTCTTT
TRBJ2-7	.	TRBV5-4	.	CASSRRFDSYEQYF	TGTGCCAGCAGCCGGCGGTTCGACAGCTACGAGCAGTACTTC
TRBJ1-2	few	TRBV30	.	CAWSVQARGGYTF	TGTGCCTGGAGTGTACAGGCCAGGGGAGGCTACACCTTC
TRBJ2-2	.	TRBV7-2	.	CACTHYGNTGELFF	TGTGCCTGTACGCATTACGGGAACACCGGGGAGCTGTTTTTT
TRBJ1-2	once	TRBV5-6	.	CASSYGQINYGYTF	TGTGCCAGCAGCTATGGACAGATCAACTATGGCTACACCTTC
TRBJ1-2	.	TRBV20-1	TRBD1	CSAVDRAGYTF	TGCAGTGCCGTGGACAGGGCTGGCTACACCTTC
TRBJ1-4	.	TRBV5-4	TRBD1	CASSLTGGSGKLFF	TGTGCCAGCAGCTTAACAGGGGGCTCGGGAAAACTGTTTTTT
TRBJ2-5	.	TRBV6-5	.	CASEVWQHQETQYF	TGTGCCTCCGAGGTCTGGCAGCACCAAGAGACCCAGTACTTC
TRBJ1-5	few	TRBV27	.	CASSLGLNSNQPQHF	TGTGCCAGCAGTTTGGGGCTGAATAGCAATCAGCCCCAGCATTTT
TRBJ1-2	.	TRBV13	TRBD1	CASSYRTQGATNYGYTF	TGTGCCAGCAGCTATCGGACTCAGGGGGCCACGAACTATGGCTACACCTTC
TRBJ2-5	.	TRBV30	.	CAWSKGDQETQYF	TGTGCCTGGAGTAAGGGGGACCAAGAGACCCAGTACTTC
TRBJ1-5	once	TRBV5-1	TRBD1	CASSLGGLSNQPQHF	TGCGCCAGCAGCTTAGGGGGCTTAAGCAATCAGCCCCAGCATTTT
TRBJ1-5	.	TRBV19	TRBD1	CASSSGQGLNNQPQHF	TGTGCCAGTAGTTCGGGACAGGGGCTTAACAATCAGCCCCAGCATTTT
TRBJ2-4	.	TRBV6-5	.	CASTHGQGGKNIQYF	TGTGCCAGCACCCACGGGCAGGGAGGCAAAAACATTCAGTACTTC
TRBJ1-1	.	TRBV27	TRBD1	CASRPRDRGRTEAFF	TGTGCCAGCAGACCCCGGGACAGGGGAAGGACTGAAGCTTTCTTT
TRBJ2-7	.	TRBV27	.	CASSLRGGEQYF	TGTGCCAGCAGTTTAAGAGGGGGCGAGCAGTACTTC
TRBJ1-4	.	TRBV9	TRBD1	CASSALTGSGEKLFF	TGTGCCAGCAGCGCTTTGACAGGGTCTGGTGAAAAACTGTTTTTT
TRBJ2-1	.	TRBV6-1	TRBD2	CASSEVMTSGRNEQFF	TGTGCCAGCAGTGAAGTAATGACTAGCGGACGGAATGAGCAGTTCTTC
TRBJ2-1	.	TRBV10-3	TRBD2	CAISERTSGYNEQFF	TGTGCCATCAGTGAGCGGACTAGCGGCTACAATGAGCAGTTCTTC
TRBJ2-1	.	TRBV10-3	.	CAISDGRGYNEQFF	TGTGCCATCAGTGACGGAAGAGGATACAATGAGCAGTTCTTC
TRBJ1-1	.	TRBV7-2	.	CASSLDTGLMGVKAFF	TGTGCCAGCAGCTTGGATACAGGGCTAATGGGGGTTAAAGCTTTCTTT
TRBJ2-1	.	TRBV19	.	CASRKTRQANNEQFF	TGTGCCAGTAGAAAGACACGACAGGCTAACAATGAGCAGTTCTTC
TRBJ1-2	few	TRBV24-1	TRBD1	CATSDPKPDRVDRGYTF	TGTGCCACCAGTGATCCCAAACCTGACAGGGTTGATCGAGGCTACACCTTC
TRBJ2-1	.	TRBV19	TRBD2	CASSKEGTSGYNEQFF	TGTGCCAGTAGCAAGGAAGGGACTAGCGGATACAATGAGCAGTTCTTC
TRBJ1-1	.	TRBV3-1/TRBV3-2	TRBD1	CASSPPTGKNTEAFF	TGTGCCAGCAGCCCACCGACAGGGAAGAACACTGAAGCTTTCTTT
TRBJ1-2	many	TRBV30	.	CAWSTRVGGPRDGYTF	TGTGCCTGGTCTACTCGGGTGGGGGGTCCGCGGGATGGCTACACCTTC
TRBJ1-5	.	TRBV19	TRBD1	CASSTRGLDQPQHF	TGTGCCAGTAGTACCAGGGGGTTAGATCAGCCCCAGCATTTT
TRBJ1-1	.	TRBV30	.	CACTANTEAFF	TGTGCCTGTACAGCGAACACTGAAGCTTTCTTT
TRBJ1-5	once	TRBV30	.	CAWSLRTPNQPQHF	TGTGCCTGGAGTTTAAGGACACCTAATCAGCCCCAGCATTTT
TRBJ1-2	.	TRBV6-1	.	CASSEGANYGYTF	TGTGCCAGCAGTGAAGGCGCTAACTATGGCTACACCTTC